The clone carrying this T cell receptor beta chain was detected only a few times. What it binds is not known. This specimen belongs to a study of beta chain features in type 1 diabetes. For the study at large: Cells sorted and examined across all samples totaled nearly 110,000,000. The study, taken as a whole, reports: Among all four CD4+ subsets, Type 1 diabetes patients had TCRB CDR3s that were moderately but significantly shorter. Patients with type 1 diabetes showed fewer VDJ junction insertions and more deletions.

Isolated RNA was reverse transcribed in full, so expressed TCRB transcripts were sequenced. Assay used: immunoSEQ multiplex PCR; TCRdb lists only in-frame clones, some missing. Here the sample spans 95,000 to 150,000 clones, approximately 15% being singletons. Germline loops: CDR1 MDHEN, CDR2 SYDVKM. The length of the CDR3 is 17 residues. With V trimmed by 2 bases and J by 3 bases, 7 bases remained unmatched. Source material: central memory CD4+ T cells from blood. The V gene is TRBV28, the J gene TRBJ2-1, with 10 nucleotides matching TRBD1. The sequence was obtained from a young man with type 1 diabetes. CDR3 DNA: TGTGCCAGCAGTTTACGACCGGGACAGGGGTACTACAATGAGCAGTTCTTC. Amino acid sequence: CASSLRPGQGYYNEQFF.